The entry that follows covers one TCR beta chain sequence. Its antigen remains undetermined. Qualities for individual bases were not recorded, and no much larger clone is one base off. The library was built by means of the immunoSEQ multiplex PCR assay. For the multiplex PCR, a mixture combining 60 forward primers for TCR Vbeta segments and 13 reverse primers for TCR Jbeta segments was used. The CDR3 region of rearranged TCR beta genes was amplified from genomic DNA with a multiplex PCR assay. On the Illumina HiSeq System, the amplified TCR beta libraries were sequenced as 87-base-pair reads. The paper's data handling went like this. A later analysis counted about 76 million unique TCR beta chains across the 700 or so repertoires, and roughly 9.9 million of these chains were shared by at least two donors. A nearest-neighbor algorithm error-corrected the raw reads and collapsed the reads into unique sequences, merging closely related sequences to remove PCR and sequencing errors. To assign V, D and J gene segments, CDR3 sequences were aligned to IMGT reference sequences. For a sequence to be retained, at least a six-nucleotide match to both a V gene segment and a J gene segment was required. A rearrangement was called productive if the CDR3 had no stop codons and remained in frame with V and J, and every other rearrangement was called non-productive. Following IMGT convention, CDR3 was defined as the stretch from the second conserved V-encoded cysteine to the conserved J-encoded phenylalanine. The earlier analysis of 587 of the donors excluded any sequence lacking an unambiguous match to a single V gene segment. In an earlier analysis of about 590 of the donors, a V segment was called functional when productive rearrangements were above 56.7%, and segregating when the standard deviation between donors exceeded 5%. A statistical classification framework was developed to diagnose cytomegalovirus status using the catalog of TCR beta chain sequences. A later analysis assigned V and J genes by comparing TCR nucleotide sequences with IMGT/GENE-DB human TR gene sequences. The TCRdist pipeline was used in a later analysis to assign CDR3 sequences and most-parsimonious VDJ recombination scenarios. A later analysis defined each TCR beta chain by its CDR3 amino acid sequence plus V-gene family, and excluded reads lacking a unique V-gene family. In a later analysis, some 600 highly shared, low-generation-probability nucleotide sequences were removed to address suspected cross-contamination and a sequencing artifact. A later analysis calculated a clonal expansion index for each public chain from normalized within-repertoire ranks of inferred template counts. In a later analysis, generation probabilities were computed with a VDJ recombination model fitted to out-of-frame rearrangements, and the resulting probabilities were checked against IGoR. In a later analysis, hypergeometric tests were used to score TCR-TCR, TCR-HLA and TCR-CMV co-occurrence, with a repertoire-size bias correction applied to TCR pairs. A later analysis estimated false discovery rates by permuting HLA or CMV assignments 20 times. In a later analysis, co-occurring TCRs were grouped using DBSCAN, with TCRdist sequence similarity added in when clustering inside HLA-allele-positive subsets. Co-occurrence clustering excluded repertoires with fewer than 30,000 or more than 120,000 public chains, plus five with anomalous nucleotide sharing. Drawn from immuneACCESS, this table holds only the in-frame rearrangements with V and J called that TCRdb kept. Clones are partly lost; checked studies trace under half to an unresolved V gene and leave the rest unexplained. V, J and clone size are those of that table, while D and trimming were read from the DNA. The sample table contains about 130,000 clones; only one count was recorded for more than 80% of them. The ten largest clones represent approximately 8.4% of the sample.

Trimming at the junction amounts to 8 bases on V and 7 bases on J, and the germline ends lie 12 bases apart. Per the germline V gene, SGHDN is the CDR1 and FVKESK is the CDR2. Reading from cysteine to phenylalanine, the CDR3 counts 13 amino acids. The read is trimmed to its CDR3 DNA, 39 bases read in frame from base 1. The cohort was made up of under 800 healthy bone marrow donors. At the time of sampling, every cohort member was nominally healthy, though immune exposures that went unrecorded were likely present. The donor was CMV seropositive and was included in the group of some 290 seropositive cohort members. Each donor provided a peripheral blood sample, and peripheral blood mononuclear cells were used for TCR beta sequencing. The Qiagen DNeasy Blood Extraction Kit was used to extract genomic DNA from the blood cell samples. The data were taken from a study of cytomegalovirus exposure and HLA in healthy donors (TCRdb year 2017). Looking at the study overall: In an earlier analysis of some 550 of the donors, 276 Gb of sequence data and some 100 million unique TCR beta sequences from 150 million to 200 million T cells were reported. About 280 gigabases of sequencing data and roughly 81 million unique TCR sequences made up an early release that covered fewer than 650 HLA-typed donors. Among the roughly 380 genotyped donors, approximately 76% belonged to the genetic ancestry cluster associated with self-reported Caucasian donors. The study aimed to test whether signatures of past pathogen exposure could be identified by cataloging public T cell receptors. The T cell repertoires of 666 subjects were profiled by immunosequencing and related to cytomegalovirus serostatus. In addition to the first cohort of 650 to 750 subjects, a separate validation cohort of under 150 different subjects was used. To predict cytomegalovirus infection status, the study combined high-throughput TCR immunosequencing, statistical association of individual TCRs with disease status, and machine learning. To study patterns of TCR occurrence, a later analysis re-analyzed previously published TCR beta repertoires from more than 550 donors and added high-resolution HLA genotyping. In the later analysis, no new phenotypic data were used to find candidate immune exposures; instead, reliance was placed on TCR beta sequences and their occurrence across donors. In an earlier analysis of about 590 of the donors, high-throughput TCR beta sequencing was used to judge whether each TCR beta V gene segment behaved as functional or pseudogenic. Donor age, sex, ethnicity and CMV serostatus were compiled together with the repertoire data. A later genetic analysis used genome-wide SNP genotypes for about three fifths of the 666 donors, treating that subset as a discovery cohort. All discovery cohort repertoires had been generated on a single sequencing platform. Both class I and class II loci were covered by HLA typing, at four-digit resolution. The number of donors typed differed by locus, with about 629-630 for A, B, C, DRB1 and DQB1, about 500 for DQA1, over 600 for DPA1, and over 400 for DPB1. A few DR-DQ haplotypes were treated as single units for association and clustering because of strong linkage in the cohort. Among about 410 genotyped donors of the cohort, an average of roughly 230,000 unique TCR beta nucleotide sequences was sequenced per donor, of which 15% to 20% were non-productive.

General study outcomes and caveats: In a later analysis, several top co-occurrence clusters were reported to appear linked to parvovirus B19, influenza, CMV and Epstein-Barr virus. The presence/absence analyses assumed that sequencing depth was roughly uniform across donors, and that assumption may not be true. The 87-base-pair reads could not distinguish some IMGT-functional V segments, including TRBV6-2 and TRBV6-3, so those segments were excluded. In a later analysis, HLA-associated TCR beta chains showed more clonal expansion and lower generation probabilities than non-associated chains that were equally common. A cluster of highly shared sequence variants was judged likely to be a technical artifact of the sequencing pipeline. Only TCR beta chains were sequenced in this cohort, and the absence of alpha or paired-chain data limited detectable features. Because HLA typing was unavailable for some donors at each locus, only the typed subset was used in association tests. In a later genetic analysis, fewer N-insertions in productive TCRs were reported among donors in an Asian-associated ancestry cluster than the roughly 640-donor mean. Most CMV-associated TCR beta chains appeared to be HLA-restricted in a later analysis, and the HLA associations seemed to be driven largely by CMV exposure. According to the authors, the approach could potentially be generalized to other disease states and immunological phenotypes. In a later genetic analysis, a missense DCLRE1C variant was associated with V-gene and J-gene trimming of TCR beta chains, and the association was replicated in an independent cohort. In an earlier analysis of a few hundred of the donors, most TCR beta V segments were observed in productive rearrangements about 90% or about 30% of the time, broadly matching IMGT annotations. The classifier was reported to diagnose cytomegalovirus status with high specificity and sensitivity in both the original and validation cohorts. CMV serostatus was the only immune exposure information available for the cohort. A further reported finding was that TCR beta sequences accurately predicted the HLA-A and HLA-B alleles for most subjects in the first cohort. In vitro tests confirmed that a few of the cytomegalovirus-associated TCR beta chains recognize cytomegalovirus antigens. The study gave a list of about 150 TCR beta chains associated with cytomegalovirus. In a later analysis, the rate of TCR association differed among HLA loci, with DRB1 alleles having the most associated TCRs and HLA-C alleles having the fewest. Because counts were too low, some 16 rarely observed V segments, including chromosome 9 orphons, were excluded from the earlier analysis of 587 of the donors. A later analysis associated 16,951 TCR beta sequences with specific HLA alleles at a false discovery rate of 0.05. When HLA alleles, especially DR and DQ, strongly co-occurred, attributing TCR associations to individual alleles was difficult. Correlated functional status among segregating V segments might reflect linkage disequilibrium, but an unknown experimental factor could not be ruled out. Across donors, most TCR sequences were observed very rarely, whereas some public TCRs were present in many individuals.

The sequence is built from TRBV14 and TRBJ1-6; there is no confident call for the D gene. The receptor was derived from a young man in good health and CMV-seropositive. The sequenced sample was PBMCs. Here the CDR3 is given as CASATGGNSPLHF. The bases are TGTGCCAGCGCCACGGGAGGCAATTCACCCCTCCACTTT.